This T cell receptor (beta chain) was identified during a study of T cells after somatic rescue of genetic block. The CDR3 spans 15 residues. CDR1 LGHNA and CDR2 YSLEER come from the germline V gene. V was trimmed by 6 bases and J by 1 base, leaving 16 bases between them. Clones were sequenced by immunoSEQ multiplex PCR, and TCRdb holds only the in-frame ones, with some missing. In the table there are around 64,000 clones, about 90% of which are singletons. This receptor was taken from a man aged 35 to 55. Sequencing was carried out using peripheral blood mononuclear cells (PBMCs). The gene calls are TRBV4-3 and TRBJ2-7, with D perhaps matching TRBD1 or TRBD2 (6 bases each). The CDR3 loop is CASSRGQGGSYEQYF. Here the CDR3 DNA reads TGCGCCAGCAGTCGGGGGCAGGGAGGATCCTACGAGCAGTACTTC.